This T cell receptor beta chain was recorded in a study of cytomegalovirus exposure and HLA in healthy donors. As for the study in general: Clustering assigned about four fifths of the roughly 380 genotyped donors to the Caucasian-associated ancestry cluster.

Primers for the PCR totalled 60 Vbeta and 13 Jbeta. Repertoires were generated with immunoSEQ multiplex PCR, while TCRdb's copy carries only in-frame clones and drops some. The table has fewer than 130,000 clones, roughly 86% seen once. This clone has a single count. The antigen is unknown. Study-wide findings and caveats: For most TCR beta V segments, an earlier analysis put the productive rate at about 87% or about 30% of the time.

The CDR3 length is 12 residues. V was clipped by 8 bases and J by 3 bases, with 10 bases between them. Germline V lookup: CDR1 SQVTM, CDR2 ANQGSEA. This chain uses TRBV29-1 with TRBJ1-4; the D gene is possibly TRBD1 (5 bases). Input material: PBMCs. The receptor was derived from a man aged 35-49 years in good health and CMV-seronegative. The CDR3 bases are TGCAGCTGGCGGGGCGCTAATGAAAAACTGTTTTTT. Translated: CSWRGANEKLFF.